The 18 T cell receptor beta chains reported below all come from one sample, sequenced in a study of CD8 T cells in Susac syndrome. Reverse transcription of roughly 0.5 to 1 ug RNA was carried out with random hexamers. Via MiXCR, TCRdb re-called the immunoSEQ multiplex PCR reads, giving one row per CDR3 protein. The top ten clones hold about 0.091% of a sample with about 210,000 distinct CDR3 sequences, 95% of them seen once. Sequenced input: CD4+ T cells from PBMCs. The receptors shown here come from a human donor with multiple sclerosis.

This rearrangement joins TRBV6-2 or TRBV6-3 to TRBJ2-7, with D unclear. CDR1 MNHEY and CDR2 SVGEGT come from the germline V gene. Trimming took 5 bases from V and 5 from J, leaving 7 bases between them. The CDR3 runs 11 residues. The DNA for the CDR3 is TGTGCCAGCAGTCGACGTAACGAGCAGTACTTC. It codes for CASSRRNEQYF.

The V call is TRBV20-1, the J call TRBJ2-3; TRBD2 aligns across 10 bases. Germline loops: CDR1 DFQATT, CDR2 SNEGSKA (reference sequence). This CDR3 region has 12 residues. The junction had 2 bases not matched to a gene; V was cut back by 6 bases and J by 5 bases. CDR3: CSARLAGDTQYF. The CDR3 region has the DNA TGCAGTGCCAGACTAGCGGGAGATACGCAGTATTTT.

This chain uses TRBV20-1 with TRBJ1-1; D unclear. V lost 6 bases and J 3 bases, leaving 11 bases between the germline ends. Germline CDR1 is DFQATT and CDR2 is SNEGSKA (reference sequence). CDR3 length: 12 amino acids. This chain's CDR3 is CSADESDTEAFF. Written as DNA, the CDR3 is TGCAGTGCGGACGAATCGGACACTGAAGCTTTCTTT.

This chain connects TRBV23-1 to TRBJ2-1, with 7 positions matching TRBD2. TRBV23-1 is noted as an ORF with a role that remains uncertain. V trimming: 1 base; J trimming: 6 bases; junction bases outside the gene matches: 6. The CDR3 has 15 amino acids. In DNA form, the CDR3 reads TGCGCCAGCAGTCAATGGTGGCGGGAGTGCAATGAGCAGTTCTTC. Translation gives CASSQWWRECNEQFF.

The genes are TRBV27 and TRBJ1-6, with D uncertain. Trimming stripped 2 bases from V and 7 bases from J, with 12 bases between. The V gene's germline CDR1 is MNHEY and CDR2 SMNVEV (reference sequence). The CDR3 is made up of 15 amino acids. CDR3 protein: CASSLAPRRNSPLHF. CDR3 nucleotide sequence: TGTGCCAGCAGTTTAGCGCCCAGGCGAAATTCACCCCTCCACTTT.

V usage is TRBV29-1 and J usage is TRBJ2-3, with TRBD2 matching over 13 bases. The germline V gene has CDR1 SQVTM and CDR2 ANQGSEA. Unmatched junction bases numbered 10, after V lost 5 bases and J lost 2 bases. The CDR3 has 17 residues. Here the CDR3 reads CSVRNQGLAGITDTQYF. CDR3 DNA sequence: TGCAGCGTTCGCAACCAGGGACTAGCGGGGATCACAGATACGCAGTATTTT.

CDR3 in amino acids: CASSSTESYEQYF. CDR3 in DNA: TGTGCCAGTAGTTCGACCGAGTCCTACGAGCAGTACTTC. The V and J genes are TRBV19 and TRBJ2-7; D unclear. Trimming shortened V by 5 bases and J by 1 base, and 9 bases separated the two germline ends. This CDR3 contains 13 residues. Germline values: CDR1 LNHDA, CDR2 SQIVND (reference sequence).

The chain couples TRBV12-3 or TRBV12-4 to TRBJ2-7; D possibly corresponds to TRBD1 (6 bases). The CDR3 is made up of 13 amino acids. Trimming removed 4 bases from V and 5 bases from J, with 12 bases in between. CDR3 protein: CASSSGQWDEQYF. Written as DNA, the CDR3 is TGTGCCAGCAGTTCAGGACAGTGGGACGAGCAGTACTTC.

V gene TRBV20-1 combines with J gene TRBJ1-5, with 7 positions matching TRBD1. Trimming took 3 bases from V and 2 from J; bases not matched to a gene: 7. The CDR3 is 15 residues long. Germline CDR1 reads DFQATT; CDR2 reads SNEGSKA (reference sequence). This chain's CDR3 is CSASSEQGGNQPQHF. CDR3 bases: TGCAGTGCTAGTAGCGAGCAGGGGGGCAATCAGCCCCAGCATTTT.

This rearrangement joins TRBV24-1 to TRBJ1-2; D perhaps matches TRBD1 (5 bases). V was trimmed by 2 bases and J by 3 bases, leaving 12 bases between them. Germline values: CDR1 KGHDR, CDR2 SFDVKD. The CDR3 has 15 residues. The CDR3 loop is CATSDYRGGDYGYTF. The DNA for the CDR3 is TGTGCCACCAGTGATTATAGGGGTGGAGACTATGGCTACACCTTC.

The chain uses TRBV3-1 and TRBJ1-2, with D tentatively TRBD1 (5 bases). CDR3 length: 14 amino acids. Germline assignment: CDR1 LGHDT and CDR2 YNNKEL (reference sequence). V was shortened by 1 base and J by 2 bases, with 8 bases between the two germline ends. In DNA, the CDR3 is TGTGCCAGCAGCCAAGGGACATACAACTATGGCTACACCTTC. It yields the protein CASSQGTYNYGYTF. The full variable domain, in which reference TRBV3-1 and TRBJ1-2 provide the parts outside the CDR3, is DTAVSQTPKYLVTQMGNDKSIKCEQNLGHDTMYWYKQDSKKFLKIMFSYNNKELIINETVPNRFSPKSPDKAHLNLHINSLELGDSAVYFCASSQGTYNYGYTFGSGTRLTVV.

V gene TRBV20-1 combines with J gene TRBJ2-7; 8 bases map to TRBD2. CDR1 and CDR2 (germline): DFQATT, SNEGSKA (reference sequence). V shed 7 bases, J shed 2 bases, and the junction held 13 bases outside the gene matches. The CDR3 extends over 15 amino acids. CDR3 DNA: TGCAGTGTTCAGGAGAGTAGCGGGGTAACCTACGAGCAGTACTTC. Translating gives CSVQESSGVTYEQYF.

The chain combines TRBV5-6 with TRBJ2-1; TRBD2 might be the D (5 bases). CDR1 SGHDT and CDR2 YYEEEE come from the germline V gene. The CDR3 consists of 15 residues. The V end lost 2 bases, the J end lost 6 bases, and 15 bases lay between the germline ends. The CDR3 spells CASSFLTSSVNEQFF. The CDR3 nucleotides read TGTGCCAGCAGCTTCCTTACTAGTTCTGTCAATGAGCAGTTCTTC.

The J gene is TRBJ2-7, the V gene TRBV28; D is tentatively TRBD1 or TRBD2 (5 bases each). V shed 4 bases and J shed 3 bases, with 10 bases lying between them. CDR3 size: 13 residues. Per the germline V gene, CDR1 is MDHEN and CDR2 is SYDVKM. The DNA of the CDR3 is TGTGCCAGCAGTTCCGGGACCCTCTACGAGCAGTACTTC. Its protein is CASSSGTLYEQYF.

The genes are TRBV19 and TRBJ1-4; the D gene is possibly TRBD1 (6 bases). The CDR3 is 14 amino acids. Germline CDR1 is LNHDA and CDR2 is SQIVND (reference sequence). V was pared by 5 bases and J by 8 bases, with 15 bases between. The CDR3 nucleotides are TGTGCCAGTAGTTACGGGGGCGCTGGGGAAAAACTGTTTTTT. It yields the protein CASSYGGAGEKLFF.

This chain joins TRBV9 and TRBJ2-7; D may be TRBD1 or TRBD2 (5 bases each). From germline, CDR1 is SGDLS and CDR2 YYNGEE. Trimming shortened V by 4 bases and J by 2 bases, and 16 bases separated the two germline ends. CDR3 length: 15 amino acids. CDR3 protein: CASSPTGTSTYEQYF. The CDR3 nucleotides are TGTGCCAGCAGCCCAACCGGGACGTCAACCTACGAGCAGTACTTC.

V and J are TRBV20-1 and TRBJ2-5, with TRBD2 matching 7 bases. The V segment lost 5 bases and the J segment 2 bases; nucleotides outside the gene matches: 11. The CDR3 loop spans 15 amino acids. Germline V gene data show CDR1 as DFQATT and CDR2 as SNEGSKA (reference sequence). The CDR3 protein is CSALLVSGNQETQYF. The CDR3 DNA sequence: TGCAGTGCTTTACTCGTAAGCGGGAATCAAGAGACCCAGTACTTC.

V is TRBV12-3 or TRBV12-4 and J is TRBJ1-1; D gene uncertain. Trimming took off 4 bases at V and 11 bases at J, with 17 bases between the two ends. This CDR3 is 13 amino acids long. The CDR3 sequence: CASSSNVQVNAFF. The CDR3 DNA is TGTGCCAGCAGTTCAAACGTCCAGGTTAATGCTTTCTTT.